These T cell receptor beta chains were read from a single sample in a study of blood T cell repertoires in COVID-19. Libraries were prepared by immunoSEQ multiplex PCR; TCRdb keeps only in-frame clonotypes and omits some of them. The data show roughly 130,000 clones, 80% to 85% seen once. Sequencing was performed on peripheral blood. Every receptor here comes from a man aged 25-45 years with COVID-19, enrolled during active disease. The CDR3 runs from the conserved cysteine through the conserved F or W. The D gene is left open where the match is weak. Size tells how often a clone was seen (once, few, many) or the class of an expanded clone, and some rows leave it out.

cdr3_nt cdr3_aa j_call v_call clone_size d_call
TGCGCCAGCAGTGAGGGCAGCCGAGAGGATCAGCCCCAGCATTTT CASSEGSREDQPQHF TRBJ1-5 TRBV10-2 few NA
TGTGCCACCAGTGATTTACCGGGACAGAGAGAAGCCCGAGCCAAAAACATTCAGTACTTC CATSDLPGQREARAKNIQYF TRBJ2-4 TRBV24-1 NA TRBD1
TGTGCCAGCAGCTTGATAGCGGGAAACCAAGAGACCCAGTACTTC CASSLIAGNQETQYF TRBJ2-5 TRBV7-9 NA TRBD2
TGTGCCAGCAGTTACCCAGCGGGAGTAGAGGAGACCCAGTACTTC CASSYPAGVEETQYF TRBJ2-5 TRBV28 NA TRBD2
TGTGCCAGCAAGACAGGGGGAACAGATACGCAGTATTTT CASKTGGTDTQYF TRBJ2-3 TRBV5-4 NA TRBD1
TGTGCCAGCAGCCAAGATCTAGTCCCGGGGGGGGATCAGCCCCAGCATTTT CASSQDLVPGGDQPQHF TRBJ1-5 TRBV3-1/TRBV3-2 NA NA
TGTGCCAGCAGCCCCGCGAAAACCGAGCAGTACTTC CASSPAKTEQYF TRBJ2-7 TRBV7-2 NA NA
TGTGCCTGGATGGCCCAGAACACTGAAGCTTTCTTT CAWMAQNTEAFF TRBJ1-1 TRBV30 NA NA
TGTGCCAGTAGCCCCCTAAGGGGCGGCCTGTACAATGAGCAGTTCTTC CASSPLRGGLYNEQFF TRBJ2-1 TRBV19 NA NA
TGTGCCACCAGCAAAGACGGGACTAGCGACTACGAGCAGTACTTC CATSKDGTSDYEQYF TRBJ2-7 TRBV15 once TRBD2